The T cell receptor beta chain described here comes from a study of shared clonotypes between healthy human individuals. Turning to the study itself: CD4 naive and memory got three plates each, CD8 naive two, CD8 memory one.

The CDR3 loop spans 17 amino acids. In germline, CDR1 is SGDLS, CDR2 YYNGEE. The junction had 6 bases not matched to a gene; V was cut back by 3 bases and J by 1 base. CD45RO-negative cells were positively selected for CCR7, leaving out terminally differentiated effector memory CD45RA+ cells. In the original workflow: There were no quality scores in the junction-only immunoSEQ sequences, so filtering differed. The table came from immunoSEQ multiplex PCR; TCRdb's copy has only in-frame clones and leaves some out. The V and J calls and clone size were taken over from that table, and D and trimming were inferred from the DNA. This sample has about 2.2 million clones, with around 93% found just once. This clone has a single count. Other nucleotide sequences in the sample specify the same CDR3.

The specimen sequenced was naive CD8+ T cells from PBMCs. This sequence joins TRBV9 and TRBJ2-7; TRBD2 matches 14 bases. The sequence was collected from a man aged 18 to 29 in good health. Some clones in this sample may be carry-over from other donors' samples. CDR3 sequence reads: CASSAGTSGSPSYEQYF. The CDR3 region has the DNA TGTGCCAGCAGCGCTGGGACTAGCGGGAGCCCGTCCTACGAGCAGTACTTC.